The TCR beta chain under discussion was sequenced for a study of molecular identifiers for immune sequencing clone quantification. Study-wide context: Five portions were made in replicates from RNA of about 21,000 or 97,000 naive CD8 cells, and four underwent sequencing.

V was pared by 3 bases and J by 6 bases, with 8 bases between. The CDR3 loop spans 13 amino acids. The V gene's germline CDR1 is MDHEN and CDR2 SYDVKM. Overall study results and limits: The share of molecules held by clones above 20 RNA copies was over 98% in effector cells and under 1% in naive cells. Spiked Jurkat TCR RNA originating from one cell could reportedly be identified amid approximately 950,000 naive cells.

The sample holds a few counts of this clonotype. Its antigen is not identified. With listed TCR primers and previously described methods, bulk TCR libraries were prepared. TCRdb recomputed calls from the PCR reads with MiXCR, one row per CDR3 protein. The top ten hold 0.78% of the sample, which has tens of thousands of distinct CDR3 sequences, 20% to 30% seen once. The chain carries TRBV28 and TRBJ2-2; no reliable D call. Specimen: naive CD8+ T cells from blood, with Jurkat cell RNA spiked in. Documented subset: FACS-sorted CD8+CD4-CCR7+CD45RA+ naive T cells. The TCR was taken from a human donor in good health. Some libraries in this study had Jurkat cell RNA spiked in. CDR3 bases: TGTGCCAGCAGTTTTGAGAGTTCCGGGGAGCTGTTTTTT. Translation: CASSFESSGELFF. The entire variable domain, with the rest obtained from reference TRBV28 and TRBJ2-2, is as follows: DVKVTQSSRYLVKRTGEKVFLECVQDMDHENMFWYRQDPGLGLRLIYFSYDVKMKEKGDIPEGYSVSREKKERFSLILESASTNQTSMYLCASSFESSGELFFGEGSRLTVL.